The T cell receptor beta chain under discussion was sequenced for a study of human T cells and chemical hapten exposure. The overall study: Sensitization applied 2% DPC to about 2 cm by about 2 cm of upper inner arm skin. All through the roughly 26-week study, the scalp of each patient received diphenylcyclopropenone doses weekly.

This clonotype was counted many times. What it binds is not known. Study findings and constraints: Unchanged with DPC sensitization were TCRs above 1 in 1000 frequency.

Trimming removed 3 bases from V and 8 bases from J; junction bases left unmatched: 12. Germline V gene lookup returns CDR1 GTSNPN and CDR2 SVGIG (reference sequence). CDR3 size: 14 residues. Using its own MiXCR run on the RACE reads, TCRdb lists one record per CDR3 protein. The repertoire holds about 90,000 distinct CDR3 sequences, 10% seen once, with less than 2.5% in the top ten. Time point denoted: patch test 1, 2 weeks after DPC sensitization. The treatment: therapeutic diphenylcyclopropenone sensitization with weekly scalp DPC. Donors were 18 to 70-year-old alopecia patients suitable for DPC. Sequencing was performed on whole blood, taken in connection with sensitization to the hapten diphenylcyclopropenone (DPC). The sequence was obtained from a man aged 35 to 55 with alopecia areata. Some clones in this sample may be carry-over from other donors' samples. This chain connects TRBV30 to TRBJ1-1; TRBD1 matches 7 bases. The CDR3 sequence is CAWRGRDSRNEAFF. CDR3 nucleotide sequence: TGTGCCTGGAGAGGGAGGGACAGCAGGAACGAAGCTTTCTTT.